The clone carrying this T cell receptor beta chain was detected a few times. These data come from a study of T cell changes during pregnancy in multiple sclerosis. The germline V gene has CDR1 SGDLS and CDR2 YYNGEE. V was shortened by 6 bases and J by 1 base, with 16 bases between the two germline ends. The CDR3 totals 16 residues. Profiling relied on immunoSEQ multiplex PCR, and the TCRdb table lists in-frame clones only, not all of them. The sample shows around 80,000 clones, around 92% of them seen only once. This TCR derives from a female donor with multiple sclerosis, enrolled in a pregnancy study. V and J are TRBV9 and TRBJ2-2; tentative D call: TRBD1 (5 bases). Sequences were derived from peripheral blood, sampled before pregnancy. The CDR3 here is CASTHAGKENTGELFF. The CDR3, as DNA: TGTGCCAGCACCCATGCAGGGAAGGAGAACACCGGGGAGCTGTTTTTT.